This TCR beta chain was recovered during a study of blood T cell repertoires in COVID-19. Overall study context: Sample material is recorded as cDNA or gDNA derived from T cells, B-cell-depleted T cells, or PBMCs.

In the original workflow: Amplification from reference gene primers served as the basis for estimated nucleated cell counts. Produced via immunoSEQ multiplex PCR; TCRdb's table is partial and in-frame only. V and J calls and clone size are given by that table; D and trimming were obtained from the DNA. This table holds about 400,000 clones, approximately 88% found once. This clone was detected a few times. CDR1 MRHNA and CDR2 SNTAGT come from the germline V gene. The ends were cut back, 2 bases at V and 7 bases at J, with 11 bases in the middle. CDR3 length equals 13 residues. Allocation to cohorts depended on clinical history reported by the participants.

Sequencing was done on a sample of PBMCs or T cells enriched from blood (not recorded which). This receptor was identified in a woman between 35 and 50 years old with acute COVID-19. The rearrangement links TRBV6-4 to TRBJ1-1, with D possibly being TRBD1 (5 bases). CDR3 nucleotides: TGTGCCAGCAGTGACCCAGGCGGGGGTGAAGCTTTCTTT. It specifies CASSDPGGGEAFF.